This T cell receptor beta chain was identified in a study of T cell responses to AZD1222 COVID-19 vaccine. The CDR3 length is 16 residues. Germline values: CDR1 LGHNA, CDR2 YNFKEQ. V dropped 1 base and J dropped 4; count of bases not matched to a gene: 5. Worth noting for this clone: As yet, its antigen is unknown.

The assay was immunoSEQ multiplex PCR, and TCRdb's table has in-frame clones only and misses some. The sample has more than 100,000 clones, 70% to 90% seen once. Broader study findings: The study reported that nearly half of spike-specific TCRs target unmutated variant regions. Only after the peak T cell response were repertoires sampled. Just five or six AZD1222 recipients were seropositive at baseline.

The receptor was isolated from an adult in good health. The chain is built from TRBV4-2 and TRBJ2-3; 10 bases fit TRBD2. The source material was peripheral blood, sampled on day 0 of AZD1222 vaccination. The CDR3 region has the DNA TGTGCCAGCAGCCAAGGGGCTAGCGGGGGCCCAGATACGCAGTATTTT. This encodes CASSQGASGGPDTQYF.